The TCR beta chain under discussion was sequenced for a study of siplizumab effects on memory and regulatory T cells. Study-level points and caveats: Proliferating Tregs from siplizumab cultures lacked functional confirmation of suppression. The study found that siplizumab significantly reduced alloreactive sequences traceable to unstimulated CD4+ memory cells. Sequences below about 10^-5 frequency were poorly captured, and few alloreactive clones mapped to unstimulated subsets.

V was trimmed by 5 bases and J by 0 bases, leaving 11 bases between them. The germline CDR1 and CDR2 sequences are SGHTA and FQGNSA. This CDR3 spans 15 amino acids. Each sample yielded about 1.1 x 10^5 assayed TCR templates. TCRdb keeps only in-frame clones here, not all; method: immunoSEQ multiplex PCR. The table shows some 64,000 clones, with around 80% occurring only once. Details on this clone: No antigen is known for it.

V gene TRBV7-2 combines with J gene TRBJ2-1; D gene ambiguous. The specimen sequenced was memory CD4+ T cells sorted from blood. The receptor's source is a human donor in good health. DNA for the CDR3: TGTGCCAGCAGCCTCGCCCGACTCTCCTACAATGAGCAGTTCTTC. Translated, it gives CASSLARLSYNEQFF.